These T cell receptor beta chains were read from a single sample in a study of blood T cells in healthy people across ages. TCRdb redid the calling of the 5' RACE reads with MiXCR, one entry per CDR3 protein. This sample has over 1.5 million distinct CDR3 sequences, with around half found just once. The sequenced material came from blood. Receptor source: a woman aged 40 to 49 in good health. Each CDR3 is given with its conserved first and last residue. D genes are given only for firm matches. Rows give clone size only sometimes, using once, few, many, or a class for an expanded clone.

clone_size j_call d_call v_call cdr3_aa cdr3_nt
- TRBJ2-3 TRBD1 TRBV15 CATSRGQGLGTQYF TGTGCCACCAGCAGGGGACAGGGCTTGGGTACGCAGTATTTT
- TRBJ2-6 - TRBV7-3 CASSLERKSSGANVLTF TGTGCCAGCAGCTTAGAAAGGAAGAGCTCTGGGGCCAACGTCCTGACTTTC
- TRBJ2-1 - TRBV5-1 CASSAGTLHGNEQFF TGCGCCAGCAGCGCCGGGACCCTTCACGGGAATGAGCAGTTCTTC
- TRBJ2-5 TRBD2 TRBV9 CASSAGTSGNYNEQYF TGTGCCAGCAGCGCGGGGACTAGCGGGAACTACAATGAGCAGTACTTC
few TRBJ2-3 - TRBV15 CATGKSTDTQYF TGTGCCACCGGCAAAAGCACAGATACGCAGTATTTT
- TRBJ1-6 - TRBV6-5 CASSYMRRSYNSPLHF TGTGCCAGCAGTTACATGCGACGTAGCTATAATTCACCCCTCCACTTT
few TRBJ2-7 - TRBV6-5 CASARLDEQYF TGTGCCAGCGCCAGACTCGACGAGCAGTACTTC
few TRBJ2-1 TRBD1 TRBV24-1 CATTHRDRDGDEQFF TGTGCCACCACGCACCGGGACAGGGATGGGGATGAGCAGTTCTTC
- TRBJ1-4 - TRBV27 CASSETWFGEKLFF TGTGCCAGCAGCGAGACTTGGTTTGGTGAAAAACTGTTTTTT
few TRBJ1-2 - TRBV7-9 CASSLTTTGLGYTF TGTGCCAGCAGCTTAACTACGACGGGGTTGGGCTACACCTTC
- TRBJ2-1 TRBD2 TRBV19 CASSTYVSGAYNEQFF TGTGCCAGTAGTACTTACGTTAGCGGGGCCTACAATGAGCAGTTCTTC
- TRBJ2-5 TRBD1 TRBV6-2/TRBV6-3 CASSDGQAGKQETQYF TGTGCCAGCAGTGATGGACAGGCTGGAAAACAAGAGACCCAGTACTTC
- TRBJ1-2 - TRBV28 CASSHRYGYTF TGTGCCAGCAGCCATCGTTACGGCTACACCTTC
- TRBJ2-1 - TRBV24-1 CATSASLPTGRGIHYNEQFF TGTGCCACCAGTGCAAGTTTGCCAACGGGAAGGGGTATCCACTACAATGAGCAGTTCTTC
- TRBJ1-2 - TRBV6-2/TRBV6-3 CASSYPGQPAGYGYTF TGTGCCAGCAGTTACCCCGGACAGCCCGCGGGCTATGGCTACACCTTC
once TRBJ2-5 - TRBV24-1 CATSDSRGGGAEETQYF TGTGCCACCAGTGATTCAAGAGGGGGGGGCGCGGAAGAGACCCAGTACTTC
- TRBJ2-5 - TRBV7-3 CASSQGGSSQETQYF TGTGCCAGCAGCCAAGGTGGTAGCTCCCAAGAGACCCAGTACTTC
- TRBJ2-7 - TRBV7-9 CASSLYRQRDNEQYF TGTGCCAGCAGCTTGTACAGGCAACGTGATAACGAGCAGTACTTC
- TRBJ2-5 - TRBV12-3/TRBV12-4 CASTPAGALETQYF TGTGCCAGCACCCCGGCGGGGGCTCTGGAGACCCAGTACTTC
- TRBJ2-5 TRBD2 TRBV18 CASSPLGGSFQETQYF TGTGCCAGCTCACCATTGGGAGGGTCCTTCCAAGAGACCCAGTACTTC
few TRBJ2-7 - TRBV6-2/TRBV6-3 CASRGPGESSYEQYF TGTGCCAGCAGGGGACCAGGGGAGAGCTCCTACGAGCAGTACTTC
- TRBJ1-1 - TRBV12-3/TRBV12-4 CASRMTGNTEAFF TGTGCCAGCAGGATGACAGGGAACACTGAAGCTTTCTTT
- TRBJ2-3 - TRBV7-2 CASSLRSSDTQYF TGTGCCAGCAGCTTACGGAGTTCAGATACGCAGTATTTT
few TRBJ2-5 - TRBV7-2 CASSLTPRRPSEQYF TGTGCCAGCAGCCTAACCCCCCGCCGTCCTTCTGAGCAGTACTTC
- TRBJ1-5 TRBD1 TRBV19 CASSPTPGQGSSNQPQHF TGTGCCAGTAGTCCAACACCGGGACAGGGATCCAGCAATCAGCCCCAGCATTTT
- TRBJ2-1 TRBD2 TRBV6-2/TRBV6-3 CASSYGLAGVDTYNEQFF TGTGCCAGCAGTTACGGACTAGCGGGGGTCGACACCTACAATGAGCAGTTCTTC
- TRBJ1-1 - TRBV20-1 CSADGGGLNTEAFF TGCAGTGCCGACGGGGGGGGACTGAACACTGAAGCTTTCTTT
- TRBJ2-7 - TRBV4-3 CASSQGPGQNYEQYF TGCGCCAGCAGCCAAGGGCCGGGCCAGAACTACGAGCAGTACTTC
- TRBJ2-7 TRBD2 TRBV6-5 CACSLRGGLSEQYF TGTGCCTGCAGTCTCCGCGGGGGGCTCTCCGAGCAGTACTTC
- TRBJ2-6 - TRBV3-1 CASRPGRAGANVLTF TGTGCCAGCAGGCCCGGGCGCGCTGGGGCCAACGTCCTGACTTTC
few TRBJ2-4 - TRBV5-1 CASSSQWEQYF TGCGCCAGCAGCTCACAGTGGGAGCAGTACTTC
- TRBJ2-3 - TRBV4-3 CASSQDSAETTDTQYF TGCGCCAGCAGCCAAGACTCAGCGGAGACCACAGATACGCAGTATTTT
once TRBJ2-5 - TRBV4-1 CASSQSGGDLTGETQYF TGCGCCAGCAGCCAAAGCGGCGGGGATCTGACTGGGGAGACCCAGTACTTC
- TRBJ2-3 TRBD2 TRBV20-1 CSGPPTSGRTDTQYF TGCAGTGGCCCCCCTACTAGCGGAAGAACAGATACGCAGTATTTT
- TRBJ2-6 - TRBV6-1 CATTLDRSSGANVLTF TGTGCCACCACCCTGGACAGAAGCTCTGGGGCCAACGTCCTGACTTTC
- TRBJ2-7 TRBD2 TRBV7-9 CASSLRERGEQYF TGTGCCAGCAGTCTGCGGGAGAGGGGCGAGCAGTACTTC
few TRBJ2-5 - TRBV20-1 CSARGRGQIQETQYF TGCAGTGCTAGAGGGAGGGGACAGATCCAAGAGACCCAGTACTTC
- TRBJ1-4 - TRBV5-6 CASTRRLTRNEKLFF TGTGCCAGCACCCGACGACTTACAAGGAATGAAAAACTGTTTTTT
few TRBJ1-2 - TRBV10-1 CASSDYRSYGYTF TGCGCCAGCAGTGATTACAGGAGCTATGGCTACACCTTC
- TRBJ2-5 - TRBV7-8 CVSSLAWTRGETQYF TGTGTCAGCAGCTTAGCGTGGACCCGCGGAGAGACCCAGTACTTC
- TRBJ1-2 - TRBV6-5 CASSYDDKYYGYTF TGTGCCAGCAGTTACGACGACAAATACTATGGCTACACCTTC
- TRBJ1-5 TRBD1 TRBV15 CATSRDRGRNQPQHF TGTGCCACCAGCAGAGACAGGGGGCGGAATCAGCCCCAGCATTTT
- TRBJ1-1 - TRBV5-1 CASSKEATGEAFF TGCGCCAGCAGCAAGGAGGCTACAGGGGAAGCTTTCTTT
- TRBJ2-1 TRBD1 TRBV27 CASATGGQETQFF TGTGCCAGTGCAACAGGGGGGCAGGAGACCCAGTTCTTC
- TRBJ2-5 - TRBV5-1 CASSLWSQETQYF TGTGCCAGCAGTTTATGGAGCCAAGAGACCCAGTACTTC
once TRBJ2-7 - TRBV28 CASSLLSSASYEQYF TGTGCCAGCAGTTTATTAAGTTCGGCTTCCTACGAGCAGTACTTC
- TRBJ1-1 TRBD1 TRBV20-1 CSARDVDRVSEAFF TGCAGTGCTAGAGATGTTGACAGGGTATCTGAAGCTTTCTTT
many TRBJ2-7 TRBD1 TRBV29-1 CSVEIGTGGHYEQYF TGCAGCGTTGAAATTGGGACAGGGGGTCACTACGAGCAGTACTTC
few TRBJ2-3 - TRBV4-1 CASNQRGGLTDTQYF TGCGCCAGCAACCAGAGGGGGGGGCTAACAGATACGCAGTATTTT
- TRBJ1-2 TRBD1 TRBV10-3 CAIRPDRGLYYGYTF TGTGCCATCAGACCGGACAGGGGGCTTTACTATGGCTACACCTTC
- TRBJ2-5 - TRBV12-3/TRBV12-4 CARLSNRVGETQYF TGTGCCAGGCTTAGCAACAGGGTTGGGGAGACCCAGTACTTC
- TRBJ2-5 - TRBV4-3 CASSQVGIGETQYF TGCGCCAGCAGCCAAGTGGGGATCGGGGAGACCCAGTACTTC
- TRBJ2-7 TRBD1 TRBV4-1 CASSQDPLGTGPYEQYF TGCGCCAGCAGCCAAGATCCATTGGGGACAGGGCCCTACGAGCAGTACTTC
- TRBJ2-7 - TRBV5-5 CASNHGPGVYEQYF TGTGCCAGCAACCACGGACCCGGGGTTTACGAGCAGTACTTC
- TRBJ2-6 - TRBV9 CASSVRATGANVLTF TGTGCCAGCAGCGTACGGGCGACTGGGGCCAACGTCCTGACTTTC
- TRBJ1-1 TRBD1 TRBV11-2 CASNYRLGDRDDTEAFF TGTGCCAGCAATTATCGGCTAGGGGACAGGGACGACACTGAAGCTTTCTTT
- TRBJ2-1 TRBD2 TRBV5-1 CASSWGLAGGSYYEQFF TGCGCCAGCAGCTGGGGACTAGCGGGGGGGTCGTACTATGAGCAGTTCTTC
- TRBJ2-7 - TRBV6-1 CASSVDSGHPYEQYF TGTGCCAGCAGTGTCGACTCGGGACACCCCTACGAGCAGTACTTC
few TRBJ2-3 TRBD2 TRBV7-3 CASSFLAGASTDTQYF TGTGCCAGCAGCTTTCTAGCGGGAGCTAGCACAGATACGCAGTATTTT
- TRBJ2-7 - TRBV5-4 CASSLELHYEQYF TGTGCCAGCAGCTTGGAGTTACACTACGAGCAGTACTTC